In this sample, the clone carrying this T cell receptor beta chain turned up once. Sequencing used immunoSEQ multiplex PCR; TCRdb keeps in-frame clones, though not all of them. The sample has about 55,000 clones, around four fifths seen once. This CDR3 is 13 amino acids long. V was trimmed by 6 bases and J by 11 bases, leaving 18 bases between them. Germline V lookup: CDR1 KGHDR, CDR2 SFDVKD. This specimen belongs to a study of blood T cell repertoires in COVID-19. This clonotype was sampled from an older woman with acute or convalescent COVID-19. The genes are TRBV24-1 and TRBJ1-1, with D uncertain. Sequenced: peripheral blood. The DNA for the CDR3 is TGTGCCACCAGTCGGGAAGGAGGGAGTGGGGCTTTCTTT. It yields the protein CATSREGGSGAFF.